These T cell receptor beta chains were read from a single sample in a study of CD8+ T cells in alopecia areata. Using immunoSEQ multiplex PCR, the repertoire was profiled, and TCRdb retains in-frame clones only, with some absent. The data show about 160,000 clones, with roughly two thirds seen just once and 0.91% held by the top ten. Sample: CD4+ T cells sorted from blood, taken at week 4, from a patient treated with tofacitinib. These TCRs come from a human donor with alopecia areata. CDR3s include the opening cysteine and the closing phenylalanine or tryptophan. D genes are given only for firm matches. Clone size is not always given. Where it is, it says once, few, many or a class for expanded clones.

d_call: -
clone_size: -
v_call: TRBV11-3
j_call: TRBJ2-2
cdr3_aa: CASSSGSSTGELFF
cdr3_nt: TGTGCCAGCAGCTCGGGTAGCTCCACCGGGGAGCTGTTTTTT

d_call: -
clone_size: -
v_call: TRBV7-2
j_call: TRBJ2-5
cdr3_aa: CASSHPGETQYF
cdr3_nt: TGTGCCAGCAGCCATCCAGGGGAGACCCAGTACTTC

d_call: -
clone_size: -
v_call: TRBV29-1
j_call: TRBJ1-2
cdr3_aa: CSVVRVLGSGGYTF
cdr3_nt: TGCAGCGTTGTGCGGGTATTGGGTTCTGGAGGCTACACCTTC

d_call: -
clone_size: few
v_call: TRBV21-1
j_call: TRBJ2-6
cdr3_aa: CASSKGSTETGANVLTF
cdr3_nt: TGTGCCAGCAGCAAAGGGTCGACTGAAACTGGGGCCAACGTCCTGACTTTC

d_call: TRBD1
clone_size: -
v_call: TRBV7-2
j_call: TRBJ2-7
cdr3_aa: CASSSRTGGSSYEQYF
cdr3_nt: TGTGCCAGCAGCTCCCGGACAGGGGGCAGTTCCTACGAGCAGTACTTC

d_call: -
clone_size: -
v_call: TRBV25-1
j_call: TRBJ1-5
cdr3_aa: CASSEGGRSNQPQHF
cdr3_nt: TGTGCCAGCAGTGAAGGGGGTAGGAGCAATCAGCCCCAGCATTTT

d_call: -
clone_size: once
v_call: TRBV30
j_call: TRBJ2-6
cdr3_aa: CAWSVAGANVLTF
cdr3_nt: TGTGCCTGGAGTGTGGCTGGGGCCAACGTCCTGACTTTC

d_call: -
clone_size: few
v_call: TRBV2
j_call: TRBJ2-7
cdr3_aa: CASKRGYEQYF
cdr3_nt: TGTGCCAGCAAACGGGGCTACGAGCAGTACTTC

d_call: TRBD1
clone_size: -
v_call: TRBV5-1
j_call: TRBJ1-5
cdr3_aa: CASSPGQGVSPQHF
cdr3_nt: TGCGCCAGCAGCCCGGGACAGGGTGTTTCACCCCAGCATTTT

d_call: -
clone_size: -
v_call: TRBV7-3
j_call: TRBJ2-3
cdr3_aa: CASSLRGSTDTQYF
cdr3_nt: TGTGCCAGCAGCTTGAGGGGGAGCACAGATACGCAGTATTTT

d_call: -
clone_size: few
v_call: TRBV29-1
j_call: TRBJ1-1
cdr3_aa: CSVRGWGGTEAFF
cdr3_nt: TGCAGCGTCCGAGGGTGGGGTGGCACTGAAGCTTTCTTT

d_call: -
clone_size: few
v_call: TRBV27
j_call: TRBJ1-4
cdr3_aa: CASSPARGRNEKLFF
cdr3_nt: TGTGCCAGCAGTCCCGCCAGGGGACGGAATGAAAAACTGTTTTTT

d_call: TRBD1
clone_size: -
v_call: TRBV30
j_call: TRBJ1-2
cdr3_aa: CAWSVQRRGLVGYTF
cdr3_nt: TGTGCCTGGAGTGTACAGCGCAGGGGGCTGGTTGGCTACACCTTC

d_call: -
clone_size: -
v_call: TRBV5-1
j_call: TRBJ1-1
cdr3_aa: CASSWPPGEAFF
cdr3_nt: TGCGCCAGCAGCTGGCCCCCGGGTGAAGCTTTCTTT

d_call: TRBD1
clone_size: once
v_call: TRBV7-2
j_call: TRBJ2-7
cdr3_aa: CASSSRPGQGISEQYF
cdr3_nt: TGTGCCAGCAGCTCCCGTCCGGGACAGGGGATTTCCGAGCAGTACTTC

d_call: TRBD1
clone_size: -
v_call: TRBV30
j_call: TRBJ2-5
cdr3_aa: CASSSGTEETQYF
cdr3_nt: TGTGCCTCGTCTTCCGGGACAGAAGAGACCCAGTACTTC

d_call: -
clone_size: -
v_call: TRBV29-1
j_call: TRBJ2-7
cdr3_aa: CSVGRYSYEQYF
cdr3_nt: TGCAGCGTGGGACGGTACTCCTACGAGCAGTACTTC

d_call: TRBD1
clone_size: -
v_call: TRBV29-1
j_call: TRBJ1-1
cdr3_aa: CSAARTGTEGAEAFF
cdr3_nt: TGCAGCGCCGCCCGGACAGGGACGGAAGGCGCTGAAGCTTTCTTT

d_call: -
clone_size: -
v_call: TRBV9
j_call: TRBJ2-1
cdr3_aa: CASSPLPGRNNEQFF
cdr3_nt: TGTGCCAGCAGCCCATTACCGGGACGGAACAATGAGCAGTTCTTC

d_call: -
clone_size: -
v_call: TRBV13
j_call: TRBJ2-1
cdr3_aa: CASSLRGAVVVF
cdr3_nt: TGTGCCAGCAGCTTAAGAGGGGCGGTTGTAGTCTTC

d_call: -
clone_size: -
v_call: TRBV6-5
j_call: TRBJ2-7
cdr3_aa: CASSYSGSYEQYF
cdr3_nt: TGTGCCAGCAGTTACTCAGGGTCCTACGAGCAGTACTTC

d_call: -
clone_size: -
v_call: TRBV7-3
j_call: TRBJ2-6
cdr3_aa: CASSFPGANVLTF
cdr3_nt: TGTGCCAGCAGCTTTCCCGGGGCCAACGTCCTGACTTTC

d_call: TRBD2
clone_size: -
v_call: TRBV2
j_call: TRBJ2-2
cdr3_aa: CASSERRGTGELFF
cdr3_nt: TGTGCCAGCAGTGAACGGCGGGGGACCGGGGAGCTGTTTTTT

d_call: -
clone_size: -
v_call: TRBV19
j_call: TRBJ2-3
cdr3_aa: CASTDTDTQYF
cdr3_nt: TGTGCCAGTACCGACACAGATACGCAGTATTTT

d_call: TRBD1
clone_size: -
v_call: TRBV29-1
j_call: TRBJ1-1
cdr3_aa: CSGRGGTGNTEAFF
cdr3_nt: TGCAGCGGGAGAGGCGGGACAGGGAACACTGAAGCTTTCTTT

d_call: -
clone_size: few
v_call: TRBV30
j_call: TRBJ2-7
cdr3_aa: CAWTQTGVEQYF
cdr3_nt: TGTGCCTGGACCCAGACGGGGGTGGAGCAGTACTTC

d_call: -
clone_size: -
v_call: TRBV15
j_call: TRBJ2-5
cdr3_aa: CATSSARSYQETQYF
cdr3_nt: TGTGCCACCAGCAGCGCCCGGTCGTACCAAGAGACCCAGTACTTC

d_call: TRBD1
clone_size: -
v_call: TRBV7-8
j_call: TRBJ1-1
cdr3_aa: CASSGRTGDTEAFF
cdr3_nt: TGTGCCAGCAGCGGCCGGACAGGGGACACTGAAGCTTTCTTT

d_call: -
clone_size: few
v_call: TRBV29-1
j_call: TRBJ1-1
cdr3_aa: CSAKTAENTEAFF
cdr3_nt: TGCAGCGCTAAGACGGCGGAAAACACTGAAGCTTTCTTT

d_call: -
clone_size: -
v_call: TRBV30
j_call: TRBJ2-3
cdr3_aa: CAWTGATDTQYF
cdr3_nt: TGTGCCTGGACCGGGGCCACAGATACGCAGTATTTT

d_call: -
clone_size: once
v_call: TRBV19
j_call: TRBJ2-6
cdr3_aa: CASSAPLGRGAGANVLTF
cdr3_nt: TGTGCCAGTAGTGCTCCGTTGGGGCGCGGGGCTGGGGCCAACGTCCTGACTTTC

d_call: -
clone_size: -
v_call: TRBV7-9
j_call: TRBJ1-1
cdr3_aa: CAARGGDTEAFF
cdr3_nt: TGTGCCGCGAGGGGGGGCGACACTGAAGCTTTCTTT

d_call: -
clone_size: -
v_call: TRBV7-9
j_call: TRBJ1-2
cdr3_aa: CASRTGEDYGYTF
cdr3_nt: TGTGCCAGCCGGACTGGCGAAGACTATGGCTACACCTTC

d_call: TRBD1
clone_size: few
v_call: TRBV7-9
j_call: TRBJ1-4
cdr3_aa: CASSLIGGDEKLFF
cdr3_nt: TGTGCCAGCAGCTTAATAGGGGGCGATGAAAAACTGTTTTTT

d_call: TRBD1
clone_size: -
v_call: TRBV29-1
j_call: TRBJ2-7
cdr3_aa: CSVTLRDRGNYEQYF
cdr3_nt: TGCAGCGTCACCCTGCGGGACAGGGGGAACTACGAGCAGTACTTC

d_call: -
clone_size: -
v_call: TRBV11-2
j_call: TRBJ2-5
cdr3_aa: CASSPGGQETQYF
cdr3_nt: TGTGCCAGCAGCCCCGGGGGCCAAGAGACCCAGTACTTC

d_call: -
clone_size: -
v_call: TRBV30
j_call: TRBJ2-7
cdr3_aa: CAWSEGISEQYF
cdr3_nt: TGTGCCTGGAGTGAAGGGATCAGCGAGCAGTACTTC

d_call: TRBD1
clone_size: -
v_call: TRBV10-3
j_call: TRBJ1-5
cdr3_aa: CAIKGQGVYQPQHF
cdr3_nt: TGTGCCATCAAGGGACAGGGGGTTTATCAGCCCCAGCATTTT

d_call: -
clone_size: -
v_call: TRBV5-1
j_call: TRBJ2-3
cdr3_aa: CASSYPPDTQYF
cdr3_nt: TGCGCCAGCAGCTACCCACCCGATACGCAGTATTTT

d_call: -
clone_size: few
v_call: TRBV7-2
j_call: TRBJ1-3
cdr3_aa: CASSLTGGGNTIYF
cdr3_nt: TGTGCCAGCAGCTTAACTGGCGGTGGAAACACCATATATTTT

d_call: -
clone_size: -
v_call: TRBV29-1
j_call: TRBJ2-7
cdr3_aa: CSVKSEAESYEQYF
cdr3_nt: TGCAGCGTTAAGTCGGAGGCTGAGTCCTACGAGCAGTACTTC

d_call: -
clone_size: once
v_call: TRBV9
j_call: TRBJ1-2
cdr3_aa: CASSVGGRDNYGYTF
cdr3_nt: TGTGCCAGCAGCGTTGGCGGACGGGATAACTATGGCTACACCTTC

d_call: -
clone_size: -
v_call: TRBV29-1
j_call: TRBJ1-2
cdr3_aa: CSVLQGVGGYTF
cdr3_nt: TGCAGCGTTCTTCAGGGAGTCGGAGGCTACACCTTC

d_call: TRBD1
clone_size: once
v_call: TRBV29-1
j_call: TRBJ2-7
cdr3_aa: CSVETERDRAYEQYF
cdr3_nt: TGCAGCGTTGAAACTGAACGGGACAGAGCCTACGAGCAGTACTTC

d_call: TRBD1
clone_size: -
v_call: TRBV6-6
j_call: TRBJ2-7
cdr3_aa: CASNGQGTYEQYF
cdr3_nt: TGTGCCAGCAACGGACAGGGTACATACGAGCAGTACTTC

d_call: -
clone_size: few
v_call: TRBV30
j_call: TRBJ1-2
cdr3_aa: CAWSVSGGNGYTF
cdr3_nt: TGTGCCTGGAGTGTGTCTGGGGGCAATGGCTACACCTTC

d_call: -
clone_size: -
v_call: TRBV7-9
j_call: TRBJ2-5
cdr3_aa: CASSFREYQETQYF
cdr3_nt: TGTGCCAGCAGCTTCAGGGAATACCAAGAGACCCAGTACTTC

d_call: -
clone_size: -
v_call: TRBV12-5
j_call: TRBJ2-1
cdr3_aa: CASGPGQASYNEQFF
cdr3_nt: TGTGCTAGTGGACCGGGGCAGGCCTCCTACAATGAGCAGTTCTTC

d_call: -
clone_size: -
v_call: TRBV10-3
j_call: TRBJ1-6
cdr3_aa: CAISGAGDSPLHF
cdr3_nt: TGTGCCATCAGTGGAGCAGGGGATTCACCCCTCCACTTT